A selection of T cell receptor beta chains follows, all from one sample in a study of blood T cell repertoires in COVID-19. Generated by immunoSEQ multiplex PCR, the TCRdb table keeps only in-frame clones and is missing some. The table includes about 180,000 clones, 85% to 90% detected once. Sequencing was carried out using PBMCs or T cells enriched from blood (not recorded which). Every receptor here comes from a woman aged 35 to 49 with acute COVID-19. Both conserved end residues are part of each CDR3. A D gene is named only where the DNA matches it firmly. Where a row states a size, it is once, few, many or the class of an expanded clone; other rows omit it.

D	V	J	size	CDR3
-	TRBV30	TRBJ1-2	-	CAWSTGSYGYTF
TRBD2	TRBV11-2	TRBJ2-1	-	CASSLMASGHNEQFF
-	TRBV4-3	TRBJ2-1	-	CASSPGLPYVNEQFF
-	TRBV9	TRBJ1-2	-	CASRGRAGYTF
-	TRBV6-5	TRBJ2-7	-	CASSRDAAAYEQYF
TRBD2	TRBV18	TRBJ2-7	-	CASSLKRGTYEQYF
TRBD2	TRBV4-3	TRBJ2-3	once	CASSPPPGLSTDTQYF
-	TRBV3-1/TRBV3-2	TRBJ2-5	-	CASSQSGTDQETQYF
-	TRBV3-1/TRBV3-2	TRBJ1-4	-	CASRLAGGLDEKLFF
TRBD2	TRBV7-2	TRBJ2-3	-	CASSLVPAGVKDTQYF
TRBD1	TRBV19	TRBJ1-5	-	CATRTGMGIGNQPQHF
TRBD2	TRBV7-2	TRBJ2-2	-	CASGRRAPGTSDHGELFF
-	TRBV10-2	TRBJ1-1	-	CASSVHSPREAFF
TRBD2	TRBV7-2	TRBJ2-3	-	CASSIKAGSTDTQYF
-	TRBV7-8	TRBJ1-5	-	CASSLGTNQPQHF
TRBD2	TRBV4-3	TRBJ2-1	once	CASSQDSLAEGRSPYNEQFF
TRBD1	TRBV2	TRBJ1-1	-	CASKDWDSLLLNTEAFF
-	TRBV24-1	TRBJ1-2	-	CAAEGDHGYTF
-	TRBV7-3	TRBJ2-5	-	CASSSYRSQETQYF
TRBD2	TRBV28	TRBJ2-6	-	CASTQGGLEGYFSGANVLTF
-	TRBV2	TRBJ2-7	-	CASTGVRDTREQYF
-	TRBV6-5	TRBJ1-5	-	CASSYGGGPNQPQHF
TRBD1	TRBV2	TRBJ2-2	-	CASGDRGRGTGELFF